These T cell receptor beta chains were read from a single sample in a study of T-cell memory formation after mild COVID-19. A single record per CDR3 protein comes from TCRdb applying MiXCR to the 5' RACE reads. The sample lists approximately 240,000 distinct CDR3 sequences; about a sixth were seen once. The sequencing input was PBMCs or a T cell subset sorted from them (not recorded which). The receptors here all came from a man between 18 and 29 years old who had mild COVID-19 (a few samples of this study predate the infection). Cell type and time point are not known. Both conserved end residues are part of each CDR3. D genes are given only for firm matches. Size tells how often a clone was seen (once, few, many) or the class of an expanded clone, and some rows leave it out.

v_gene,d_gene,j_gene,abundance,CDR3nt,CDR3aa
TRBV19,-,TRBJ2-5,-,TGTGCCAGTAGTTGGCTGGGGGTGGAGACCCAGTACTTC,CASSWLGVETQYF
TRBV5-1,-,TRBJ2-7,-,TGCGCCAGCAGCTTGGAACGGGTGGGCTCGGCCTACGAGCAGTACTTC,CASSLERVGSAYEQYF
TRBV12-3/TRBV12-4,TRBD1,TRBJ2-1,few,TGTGCCAGCAGTCCCTATGACAGGGGGGACTACAATGAGCAGTTCTTC,CASSPYDRGDYNEQFF
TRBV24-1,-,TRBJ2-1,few,TGTGCCACCAGTGACCCGAACAATGAGCAGTTCTTC,CATSDPNNEQFF
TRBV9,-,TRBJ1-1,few,TGTGCCAGCAGCGTAGAAGGACTCTCGAACACTGAAGCTTTCTTT,CASSVEGLSNTEAFF
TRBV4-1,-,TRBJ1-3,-,TGCGCCAGCAGCCAAGATGAGACGACTGGAAACACCATATATTTT,CASSQDETTGNTIYF
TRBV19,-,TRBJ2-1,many,TGTGCCAGTAGTAGACAGGTAAATGAGCAGTTCTTC,CASSRQVNEQFF
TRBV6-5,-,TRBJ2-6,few,TGTGCCAGCAGACCGGGTAGCTCTGGGGCCAACGTCCTGACTTTC,CASRPGSSGANVLTF
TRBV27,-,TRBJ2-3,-,TGTGCCAGTGCAGATTCACTGAGCACAGATACGCAGTATTTT,CASADSLSTDTQYF
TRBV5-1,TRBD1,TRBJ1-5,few,TGCGCCAGCAGCTCGACAGGGAATAGCAATCAGCCCCAGCATTTT,CASSSTGNSNQPQHF
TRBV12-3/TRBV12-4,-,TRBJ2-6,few,TGTGCCAGCAGTCCCCGGGACGGAACCACTGGGGCCAACGTCCTGACTTTC,CASSPRDGTTGANVLTF
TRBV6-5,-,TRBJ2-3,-,TGTGCCAGCACTGATAGCAGCACGCAGTATTTT,CASTDSSTQYF
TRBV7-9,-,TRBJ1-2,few,TGTGCCAGCAGCTTAGCCGACAGAAGATCGGGCTACACCTTC,CASSLADRRSGYTF
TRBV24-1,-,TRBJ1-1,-,TGTGCCACCAGTGACCCAAACAGTTCTGAAGCTTTCTTT,CATSDPNSSEAFF
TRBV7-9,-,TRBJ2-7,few,TGTGCCAGCAGCTCCAAGGCCCCCGGCTACGAGCAGTACTTC,CASSSKAPGYEQYF
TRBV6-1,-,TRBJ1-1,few,TGTGCCAGCAGTGAAATGGGTGCAACGAGCACTGAAGCTTTCTTT,CASSEMGATSTEAFF
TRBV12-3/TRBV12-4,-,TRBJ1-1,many,TGTGCCAGCAGTTCGGGACTGCACACTGAAGCTTTCTTT,CASSSGLHTEAFF
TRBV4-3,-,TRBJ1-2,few,TGCGCCAGCAGCCAAGTCCGGGGGAAGGAAGGCTACACCTTC,CASSQVRGKEGYTF
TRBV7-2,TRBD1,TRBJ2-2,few,TGTGCCAGCAGCACACAGGGGGCGTCGGACACCGGGGAGCTGTTTTTT,CASSTQGASDTGELFF
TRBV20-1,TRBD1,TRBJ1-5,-,TGCAGTGCCTCCCAATCCGGGACAGGGGACAATCAGCCCCAGCATTTT,CSASQSGTGDNQPQHF